The 31 T cell receptor beta chains listed next were all sequenced from one sample in a study of neoadjuvant anti-PD-1 for oral cavity cancer. Assay used: immunoSEQ multiplex PCR; TCRdb lists only in-frame clones, some missing. The table records 13,000 to 15,000 clones, about 76% of them present only once. Regarding time point: after neoadjuvant nivolumab, at surgical resection. The sequencing here drew on PBMCs, taken after nivolumab (anti-PD-1) treatment. The source is a person between 40 and 85 years old with oral cavity squamous cell carcinoma.

This clone was seen a single time. The rearrangement links TRBV5-1 to TRBJ2-5; D gene unclear. The ends were cut back, 4 bases at V and 5 bases at J, with 9 bases in the middle. This CDR3 is 12 amino acids long. Germline CDR1 is SGHRS and CDR2 is YFSETQ. CDR3 region: CASSLNWETQYF. In nucleotides, the CDR3 is TGCGCCAGCAGCCTAAACTGGGAGACCCAGTACTTC.

This chain links TRBV10-1 with TRBJ2-1; 13 nucleotides agree with TRBD2. Germline CDR1 is WNHNN and CDR2 is SYGVQD (reference sequence). V lost 5 bases to trimming and J lost 6 bases; unmatched junction nucleotides: 7. This CDR3 has 16 amino acids. The CDR3 nucleotides read TGCGCCAGCAGTCCACTAGCGGGAGGGAGGGCCAATGAGCAGTTCTTC. Its translation is CASSPLAGGRANEQFF.

V usage is TRBV5-6 and J usage is TRBJ1-2, with D unresolved. Germline CDR1 is SGHDT and CDR2 is YYEEEE. The CDR3 contains 14 residues. Trimming took off 0 bases at V and 2 bases at J, with 8 bases between the two ends. CDR3 in amino acids: CASSLERANYGYTF. CDR3 nucleotide sequence: TGTGCCAGCAGCTTGGAGAGGGCGAACTATGGCTACACCTTC. Complete variable domain (other parts from reference TRBV5-6 and TRBJ1-2): DAGVTQSPTHLIKTRGQQVTLRCSPKSGHDTVSWYQQALGQGPQFIFQYYEEEERQRGNFPDRFSGHQFPNYSSELNVNALLLGDSALYLCASSLERANYGYTFGSGTRLTVV.

The chain uses TRBV27 and TRBJ2-7; D is unclear. V lost 0 bases, J lost 1 base, and 10 bases lay in between. Per the germline V gene, CDR1 is MNHEY and CDR2 is SMNVEV (reference sequence). The CDR3 is made up of 15 amino acids. The CDR3 loop reads CASSLSKAGSYEQYF. As DNA, the CDR3 is TGTGCCAGCAGTTTATCAAAAGCTGGGTCCTACGAGCAGTACTTC.

The genes are TRBV19 and TRBJ2-5, with 10 bases aligning to TRBD2. Germline CDR1 reads LNHDA; CDR2 reads SQIVND (reference sequence). The CDR3 extends over 16 amino acids. The ends lost 6 bases at V and 5 bases at J; junction bases unmatched: 12. The CDR3 loop is CASRRKAGGPFETQYF. The CDR3, as DNA: TGTGCCAGTAGAAGGAAAGCGGGAGGGCCTTTCGAGACCCAGTACTTC. The whole variable domain, filled in from reference TRBV19 and TRBJ2-5, reads DGGITQSPKYLFRKEGQNVTLSCEQNLNHDAMYWYRQDPGQGLRLIYYSQIVNDFQKGDIAEGYSVSREKKESFPLTVTSAQKNPTAFYLCASRRKAGGPFETQYFGPGTRLLVL.

DNA for the CDR3: TGTGCCAGCAGTGAATCTGGGACAGGAGGCGGCTACACCTTC. Translation gives CASSESGTGGGYTF. The chain is built from TRBV25-1 and TRBJ1-2; 8 nucleotides align to TRBD1. The CDR3 is 14 amino acids. Germline lookup yields CDR1 MGHDK and CDR2 SYGVNS. J was trimmed by 8 bases and V by 1 base; bases with no gene match: 6.

The V and J genes are TRBV5-1 and TRBJ2-3, with 9 positions matching TRBD2. The J segment lost 2 bases and the V segment lost 5 bases, leaving 15 bases of the junction unmatched. CDR3 length: 18 amino acids. Looked up from germline, CDR1 is SGHRS and CDR2 is YFSETQ. CDR3 in amino acids: CASRDRAGGPGVTDTQYF. The CDR3, as DNA: TGCGCCAGCAGGGATCGAGCGGGAGGCCCCGGGGTCACAGATACGCAGTATTTT.

The chain has TRBV4-1 and TRBJ2-5; D call uncertain. The length of the CDR3 is 15 residues. V gave up 5 bases and J gave up 5 bases, with 18 bases separating them. Per the germline V gene, CDR1 is MGHRA and CDR2 is YSYEKL. CDR3 sequence: CASSRPGPLGETQYF. The CDR3 DNA is TGCGCCAGCAGCAGACCGGGCCCCCTTGGGGAGACCCAGTACTTC.

The V call is TRBV6-1, the J call TRBJ2-5; 7 bases align to TRBD1. Germline lookup yields CDR1 MNHNS and CDR2 SASEGT. The CDR3 has 13 amino acids. Trimming removed 5 bases from V and 4 bases from J; junction bases left unmatched: 4. CDR3: CASSHDRVETQYF. The CDR3 nucleotides are TGTGCCAGCAGTCACGACAGGGTAGAGACCCAGTACTTC.

This chain joins TRBV6-5 and TRBJ2-7; TRBD2 agrees at 12 bases. The germline V gene encodes CDR1 MNHEY and CDR2 SVGAGI. This CDR3 contains 15 residues. J was trimmed by 2 bases and V by 6 bases; bases with no gene match: 5. The CDR3 DNA follows: TGTGCCAGCAGCAAACTAGCGGGGGGAGCCTACGAGCAGTACTTC. Translating it yields CASSKLAGGAYEQYF.

The CDR3 is CASSQVGRTEQFF. CDR3 bases: TGCGCCAGCAGCCAAGTAGGACGGACAGAGCAGTTCTTC. The rearrangement joins TRBV4-1 to TRBJ2-1; possibly TRBD1 for D (5 bases). The length of the CDR3 is 13 residues. V was clipped by 1 base and J by 10 bases, with 11 bases between them. Germline CDR1 is MGHRA and CDR2 is YSYEKL.

CDR3 sequence (DNA): TGCGCCAGCAGTGAGTCGAGGGCAGGGTGGAACGAGCAGTACTTC. This encodes CASSESRAGWNEQYF. The chain employs TRBV10-1 and TRBJ2-7; D possibly uses TRBD1 or TRBD2 (5 bases each). Per the germline V gene, CDR1 is WNHNN and CDR2 is SYGVQD (reference sequence). Trimming left V 0 bases short and J 5 bases short, with 14 bases between. The CDR3 runs to 15 residues.

The chain couples TRBV5-6 to TRBJ2-3; D not certain. The V end was cut by 0 bases, the J end by 0 bases, with 8 bases between. The CDR3 runs to 15 residues. Looked up from germline, CDR1 is SGHDT and CDR2 is YYEEEE. CDR3 nucleotides: TGTGCCAGCAGCTTGGGGCTAACTAGCACAGATACGCAGTATTTT. It specifies CASSLGLTSTDTQYF.

The chain is built from TRBV5-1 and TRBJ2-3, with 7 nucleotides matching TRBD2. Germline lookup yields CDR1 SGHRS and CDR2 YFSETQ. The J segment lost 3 bases and the V segment lost 0 bases, leaving 4 bases of the junction unmatched. This CDR3 comprises 15 residues. CDR3 nucleotides: TGCGCCAGCAGCTTGGGCGGGAGCCCAACAGATACGCAGTATTTT. Translation gives CASSLGGSPTDTQYF.

This sequence joins TRBV18 and TRBJ2-6; D call uncertain. Germline V lookup: CDR1 KGHSH, CDR2 LQKENI. The V end lost 11 bases, the J end lost 4 bases, and 9 bases lay between the germline ends. CDR3 length: 12 residues. CDR3 region: CASSAGANVLTF. The DNA for the CDR3 is TGTGCCTCCTCAGCCGGGGCCAACGTCCTGACTTTC.

This clone showed up just once. The chain employs TRBV11-2 and TRBJ2-7; possible D gene TRBD2, 5 bases. CDR1 and CDR2 from the germline V gene are SGHAT and FQNNGV. V shed 1 base and J shed 2 bases, with 21 bases lying between them. The CDR3 has 18 amino acids. This chain's CDR3 is CASSLAPPAGVEPYEQYF. The CDR3, as DNA: TGTGCCAGCAGCTTAGCCCCACCGGCCGGGGTTGAGCCCTACGAGCAGTACTTC.

The gene calls are TRBV14 and TRBJ2-3; D unclear. This CDR3 is built from 15 residues. The germline V gene has CDR1 SGHDN and CDR2 FVKESK. With 4 bases removed from V and 0 bases from J, the gap between germline ends came to 11 bases. The CDR3 loop reads CASSPVMASTDTQYF. CDR3 nucleotide sequence: TGTGCCAGCAGCCCCGTTATGGCTAGCACAGATACGCAGTATTTT.

The rearrangement links TRBV7-3 to TRBJ2-2; 8 bases match TRBD1. Germline V CDR1 and CDR2: SGHTA, FQGTGA. This CDR3 contains 15 residues. V trimming: 5 bases; J trimming: 4 bases; junction bases outside the gene matches: 6. As DNA, the CDR3 is TGTGCCAGCAGCCCCCAGGGGGCGAGCACCGGGGAGCTGTTTTTT. Its translation: CASSPQGASTGELFF.

The chain uses TRBV19 and TRBJ2-6; unclear D gene. Per the germline V gene, CDR1 is LNHDA and CDR2 is SQIVND (reference sequence). With 8 bases removed from V and 0 bases from J, the gap between germline ends came to 5 bases. The CDR3 is 13 amino acids. This chain's CDR3 is CASETSGANVLTF. For the CDR3, the DNA is TGTGCCAGTGAGACCTCTGGGGCCAACGTCCTGACTTTC.

This sequence joins TRBV6-1 and TRBJ1-1; possible D gene TRBD1, 5 bases. The V gene lost 7 bases and the J gene lost 2 bases, with 14 bases spanning the gap. CDR3 length equals 14 residues. Germline V gene data show CDR1 as MNHNS and CDR2 as SASEGT. CDR3 bases: TGTGCCAGCACCTTAAGGGGCAGCAACACTGAAGCTTTCTTT. Its translation is CASTLRGSNTEAFF.

The gene calls are TRBV7-9 and TRBJ1-2, with 12 bases fitting TRBD1. V shed 1 base and J 7 bases; nucleotides not matched to a gene: 4. CDR1 is SEHNR, CDR2 FQNEAQ, per germline (reference sequence). CDR3 size: 15 residues. CDR3 DNA: TGTGCCAGCAGCTTAGGGGACAGGGGGCAAGGTGGCTACACCTTC. Protein product: CASSLGDRGQGGYTF.

The count of this clone is one. This chain connects TRBV7-3 to TRBJ2-3; D perhaps matches TRBD1 (6 bases). V lost 5 bases to trimming and J lost 5 bases, with 14 bases between them. The CDR3 spans 14 residues. Germline-derived CDR1 and CDR2 are SGHTA and FQGTGA. The CDR3 DNA is TGTGCCAGCAGCGAACAGGGCTCGGGAGATACGCAGTATTTT. Protein sequence: CASSEQGSGDTQYF.

CDR3 loop: CASRQTGESNQPQHF. The DNA of the CDR3 is TGTGCCAGCAGGCAGACAGGGGAAAGCAATCAGCCCCAGCATTTT. The gene calls are TRBV6-5 and TRBJ1-5, with 8 nucleotides matching TRBD1. Losses at the gene ends were 6 bases for V and 1 base for J; bases not matched to a gene: 5. CDR1 and CDR2 from the germline V gene are MNHEY and SVGAGI. The length of the CDR3 is 15 residues.

CDR3 coding DNA: TGTGCCAGCAGCTTGGTTTCTAGCTCCGAGCAGTACTTC. Its protein is CASSLVSSSEQYF. V and J are TRBV5-6 and TRBJ2-7; tentative D call: TRBD2 (5 bases). Germline CDR1 is SGHDT and CDR2 is YYEEEE. Trimming took off 0 bases at V and 6 bases at J, with 10 bases between the two ends. CDR3 length equals 13 residues.

The chain is built from TRBV25-1 and TRBJ1-5; 7 bases are shared with TRBD1. Losses at the gene ends were 6 bases for V and 2 bases for J; bases not matched to a gene: 10. CDR1 MGHDK and CDR2 SYGVNS come from the germline V gene. This CDR3 contains 16 residues. CDR3 bases: TGTGCCAGCAGGGGCTCATACAGGGGAGGCAATCAGCCCCAGCATTTT. Its translation is CASRGSYRGGNQPQHF.

The chain employs TRBV5-4 and TRBJ2-6; TRBD1 or TRBD2 may be the D gene (5 bases each). This CDR3 is 17 amino acids long. Trimming removed 1 base from V and 2 bases from J, with 13 bases in between. Germline V gene data show CDR1 as SGHNT and CDR2 as YYREEE (reference sequence). CDR3 nucleotides: TGTGCCAGCAGCTTGAAGTTCGGGGCGCCTGGGGCCAACGTCCTGACTTTC. Its translation: CASSLKFGAPGANVLTF.

The chain is built from TRBV19 and TRBJ2-7, with 12 bases aligning to TRBD2. Per the germline V gene, CDR1 is LNHDA and CDR2 is SQIVND (reference sequence). This CDR3 contains 18 residues. The V segment lost 5 bases and the J segment 6 bases; nucleotides outside the gene matches: 17. The CDR3 here is CASSARTSGNLLAGEQYF. For the CDR3, the DNA is TGTGCCAGTAGTGCCCGGACTAGCGGGAACCTCTTAGCTGGCGAGCAGTACTTC.

The chain links TRBV14 to TRBJ2-7; TRBD1 agrees at 8 bases. Germline CDR1 reads SGHDN; CDR2 reads FVKESK. CDR3 length: 15 residues. Losses at the gene ends were 1 base for V and 5 bases for J; bases not matched to a gene: 7. The CDR3 loop reads CASSQGRDRFNEQYF. Written as DNA, the CDR3 is TGTGCCAGCAGCCAAGGTCGGGACAGGTTCAACGAGCAGTACTTC.

The rearrangement links TRBV7-8 to TRBJ2-4; D is ambiguous. Looked up from germline, CDR1 is SGHVS and CDR2 is FQNEAQ. V was cut by 7 bases and J by 5 bases, with 9 bases left in between. The CDR3 runs 12 residues. The CDR3 nucleotides are TGTGCCAGCACCGGGCCCCAAAACATTCAGTACTTC. Translated: CASTGPQNIQYF.

The J gene is TRBJ1-4, the V gene TRBV2, with 7 bases lining up with TRBD1. The V gene end was trimmed by 3 bases and the J gene end by 8 bases; junction bases not matched to a gene: 3. From germline, CDR1 is SNHLY and CDR2 FYNNEI. This CDR3 comprises 13 residues. The CDR3: CASSETGWEKLFF. The CDR3 DNA is TGTGCCAGCAGTGAGACAGGGTGGGAAAAACTGTTTTTT.

The chain uses TRBV18 and TRBJ2-1; D gene ambiguous. Germline-derived CDR1 and CDR2 are KGHSH and LQKENI. This CDR3 is built from 16 residues. V was clipped by 0 bases and J by 3 bases, with 12 bases between them. Here the CDR3 reads CASSPPEPSFYNEQFF. The CDR3 DNA sequence: TGTGCCAGCTCACCACCGGAGCCCTCCTTCTACAATGAGCAGTTCTTC.